A single sample is the source of the 15 T cell receptor beta chains below, sequenced in a study of T cells in Graves' hyperthyroidism and ophthalmopathy. Amplified regions were TCR beta CDR3 sequences from RNA transcripts. The TCR CDR3 first-round RT-PCR relied on the HTBI primer set. A single record per CDR3 protein comes from TCRdb applying MiXCR to the multiplex PCR reads. Here the sample spans more than 550,000 distinct CDR3 sequences, over 15% being singletons. Sequencing used blood. The receptors here all came from a woman in her forties or fifties with Graves' hyperthyroidism that later progressed to Graves' ophthalmopathy.

Ten or more counts support this clonotype. The chain has TRBV5-1 and TRBJ2-3; TRBD1 agrees at 10 bases. CDR1 SGHRS and CDR2 YFSETQ come from the germline V gene. The CDR3 is 15 amino acids. The junction had 3 bases not matched to a gene; V was cut back by 3 bases and J by 2 bases. DNA of the CDR3: TGCGCCAGCAGCTCGGGACAGGGGTACACAGATACGCAGTATTTT. The encoded protein is CASSSGQGYTDTQYF.

This clonotype was counted many times. The chain couples TRBV24-1 to TRBJ1-1; TRBD1 might be the D (5 bases). Trimming stripped 4 bases from V and 4 bases from J, with 9 bases between. Germline values: CDR1 KGHDR, CDR2 SFDVKD. The CDR3 is 13 amino acids. CDR3: CATSEQDTTEAFF. In DNA, the CDR3 is TGTGCCACCAGTGAACAGGACACCACTGAAGCTTTCTTT.

This clonotype was recorded at least ten times. The chain couples TRBV2 to TRBJ2-1, with 8 bases identical to TRBD2. Germline V gene sequence: CDR1 SNHLY, CDR2 FYNNEI. V gave up 3 bases and J gave up 6 bases; unmatched junction bases: 4. The CDR3 sequence is 14 residues long. The CDR3 is CASSDGGGFNEQFF. The CDR3 bases are TGTGCCAGCAGTGACGGGGGGGGTTTCAATGAGCAGTTCTTC.

Ten or more counts support this clonotype. The V call is TRBV10-3, the J call TRBJ2-7, with 8 bases that match TRBD1. Losses at the gene ends were 10 bases for V and 2 bases for J; bases not matched to a gene: 16. The CDR3 contains 16 residues. The germline CDR1 and CDR2 sequences are ENHRY and SYGVKD. The CDR3: CATHRTSGQAAYEQYF. As DNA, the CDR3 is TGTGCCACACACCGCACCTCGGGACAGGCAGCCTACGAGCAGTACTTC.

This clonotype was seen more than once but under ten times. The CDR3 region is CASRVGKIGSPLHF. As DNA, the CDR3 is TGTGCCAGTAGGGTGGGGAAAATCGGGTCACCCCTCCACTTT. The V gene is TRBV19, the J gene TRBJ1-6; no definite D call. V dropped 6 bases and J dropped 10 bases, with 16 bases sitting between them. CDR3 length: 14 amino acids. CDR1 and CDR2 (germline): LNHDA, SQIVND (reference sequence).

This clonotype was counted many times. The rearrangement joins TRBV6-1 to TRBJ2-7, with a tentative D call TRBD1 (6 bases). The CDR3 consists of 14 residues. Looked up from germline, CDR1 is MNHNS and CDR2 is SASEGT. V lost 5 bases, J lost 0 bases, and 11 bases lay in between. The CDR3 bases are TGTGCCAGCAGTACCGCACAGGGCTCCTACGAGCAGTACTTC. Translating it yields CASSTAQGSYEQYF.

This clonotype was counted between two and nine times. The rearrangement links TRBV15 to TRBJ2-3; 15 nucleotides agree with TRBD2. Per the germline V gene, CDR1 is LNHNV and CDR2 is YYDKDF (reference sequence). The ends lost 1 base at V and 10 bases at J; junction bases unmatched: 6. CDR3 length: 16 residues. CDR3 in amino acids: CATSRGGLAGGGAQYF. The CDR3 coding sequence is TGTGCCACCAGCAGAGGGGGACTAGCGGGGGGAGGGGCGCAGTATTTT.

V gene TRBV7-8 combines with J gene TRBJ1-4; D is unclear. V was clipped by 0 bases and J by 5 bases, with 10 bases between them. This CDR3 has 15 amino acids. CDR1 SGHVS and CDR2 FQNEAQ come from the germline V gene. The CDR3 sequence is CASSLAHGLNEKLFF. The CDR3 region has the DNA TGTGCCAGCAGCTTAGCGCACGGGTTAAATGAAAAACTGTTTTTT.

This clonotype was counted many times. J is TRBJ2-6 and V is TRBV12-3 or TRBV12-4, with TRBD1 identical over 7 bases. This CDR3 spans 15 amino acids. The J segment lost 2 bases and the V segment lost 6 bases, leaving 4 bases of the junction unmatched. CDR3 bases: TGTGCCAGCAGGGGGGACAGCACTGGGGCCAACGTCCTGACTTTC. Translated, it gives CASRGDSTGANVLTF.

In its sample, this clonotype was seen many times. The chain uses TRBV7-8 and TRBJ2-5, with 7 bases fitting TRBD1. V was clipped by 1 base and J by 7 bases; unmatched bases: 12. The CDR3 loop spans 16 amino acids. Germline CDR1 SGHVS, CDR2 FQNEAQ. CDR3 sequence reads: CASSLDGRGKYVTQYF. The CDR3 coding sequence is TGTGCCAGCAGCTTAGACGGCAGGGGGAAATATGTGACCCAGTACTTC.

Note on this clonotype: One end of the junction varies from germline; a read error may be responsible. This rearrangement joins TRBV6-2 or TRBV6-3 to TRBJ1-1, with a weak D call TRBD1 (5 bases). Germline V gene lookup returns CDR1 MNHEY and CDR2 SVGEGT. The CDR3 totals 15 residues. CDR3 amino acids: CASSRTWDLNIEAFF. CDR3 DNA sequence: TGTGCCAGCAGCCGAACGTGGGACCTGAACATTGAAGCTTTCTTT.

The genes are TRBV19 and TRBJ2-3; 11 nucleotides line up with TRBD2. The trim removed 5 bases at V and 1 base at J, leaving 5 bases unmatched. Per the germline V gene, CDR1 is LNHDA and CDR2 is SQIVND (reference sequence). The CDR3 loop spans 16 amino acids. CDR3 sequence: CASSVAGGPGTDTQYF. For the CDR3, the DNA is TGTGCCAGTAGTGTAGCGGGGGGGCCTGGCACAGATACGCAGTATTTT.

The rearrangement uses TRBV6-1 and TRBJ1-6, with D tentatively TRBD1 (6 bases). In germline, CDR1 is MNHNS, CDR2 SASEGT. V was trimmed by 3 bases and J by 5 bases, leaving 8 bases between them. The CDR3 consists of 14 residues. This chain's CDR3 is CASSEDSNNSPLHF. DNA of the CDR3: TGTGCCAGCAGTGAGGACAGTAATAATTCACCCCTCCACTTT.

The chain uses TRBV6-1 and TRBJ1-5; 9 nucleotides line up with TRBD1. The length of the CDR3 is 16 residues. Trimming removed 3 bases from V and 5 bases from J; junction bases left unmatched: 8. Germline-derived CDR1 and CDR2 are MNHNS and SASEGT. DNA of the CDR3: TGTGCCAGCAGTGATCCGGGACAGGGCGTTGATCAGCCCCAGCATTTT. It yields the protein CASSDPGQGVDQPQHF.

This clonotype was seen a few times. J is TRBJ1-4 and V is TRBV11-2; a possible D gene is TRBD1 (5 bases). Trimming shortened V by 0 bases and J by 3 bases, and 8 bases separated the two germline ends. This CDR3 has 15 amino acids. Germline V gives CDR1 SGHAT, CDR2 FQNNGV. CDR3 protein: CASSLEWGANEKLFF. CDR3 DNA: TGTGCCAGCAGCTTAGAATGGGGCGCTAATGAAAAACTGTTTTTT. Based on the CDR3 plus reference TRBV11-2 and TRBJ1-4, the full variable domain is EAGVAQSPRYKIIEKRQSVAFWCNPISGHATLYWYQQILGQGPKLLIQFQNNGVVDDSQLPKDRFSAERLKGVDSTLKIQPAKLEDSAVYLCASSLEWGANEKLFFGSGTQLSVL.